The 5 T cell receptor beta chains below were found in one sample sequenced in a study of blood T cells in healthy people across ages. Next came a second PCR, run for about 6 to 12 cycles, which used a sample-barcoded 5' primer along with a J-beta primer mix. From the 5' RACE reads, TCRdb called clonotypes with MiXCR, one entry per CDR3 protein. The sample has 1.5 million to 2 million distinct CDR3 sequences; roughly 27% are singletons. The material sequenced was blood. The receptor source for this set is a woman aged 25-40 years in good health.

Of note for this clonotype: At one end the junction does not follow the germline gene, possibly because of a read error. The V and J genes are TRBV5-1 and TRBJ2-7, with 10 bases aligning to TRBD1. The J call may not be correct, given that the DNA end is closer to TRBJ2-5. Germline lookup yields CDR1 SGHRS and CDR2 YFSETQ. The CDR3 sequence is 15 residues long. The CDR3 protein is CTSSLTPGQGETQYF. The DNA of the CDR3 is TGCACCAGCAGCTTGACCCCGGGACAGGGGGAGACCCAGTACTTC.

The sample holds a few counts of this clonotype. A much larger clone differs by one base, so this may be a read error. The chain is built from TRBV2 and TRBJ2-7, with TRBD2 as a possible D gene (5 bases). Trimming shortened V by 5 bases and J by 0 bases, and 11 bases separated the two germline ends. Germline loops: CDR1 SNHLY, CDR2 FYNNEI. The CDR3 has 14 amino acids. Written as DNA, the CDR3 is TGTGCCAGCAGTCGCACGGAGGTCTCCTACGAGCAGTACTTC. Encoded protein: CASSRTEVSYEQYF.

The chain uses TRBV5-1 and TRBJ2-3; 7 bases align to TRBD2. The CDR3 consists of 16 residues. Germline assignment: CDR1 SGHRS and CDR2 YFSETQ. Trimming at V came to 2 bases and at J to 3 bases, leaving 9 bases not matched to a gene. The CDR3 loop is CASSFPRLAFTDTQYF. CDR3 nucleotides: TGCGCCAGCAGCTTCCCCAGACTAGCTTTTACAGATACGCAGTATTTT.

Turning to this clonotype: One base away lies a much larger clone, so this may be a sequencing read error. The chain has TRBV5-1 and TRBJ2-5; 10 bases are a match to TRBD1. CDR1 is SGHRS, CDR2 YFSETQ, per germline. The CDR3 spans 15 residues. J was trimmed by 11 bases and V by 3 bases; bases with no gene match: 13. This CDR3 is CASSSRDRGDGEQYF. The CDR3 DNA reads TGCGCCAGCAGCTCCCGGGACAGGGGAGATGGTGAGCAGTACTTC.

This clonotype turned up a few times. The chain recombines TRBV28 with TRBJ2-5; D may be TRBD2 (5 bases). The CDR3 length is 14 residues. The germline gives CDR1 MDHEN, CDR2 SYDVKM. Trimming pared 0 bases from V and 5 bases from J, leaving 10 bases between. CDR3 region: CASSLWASPETQYF. CDR3 bases: TGTGCCAGCAGTTTATGGGCTAGCCCGGAGACCCAGTACTTC.